The clone carrying this T cell receptor (beta chain) showed up just once. Its antigen is undetermined. The sample belongs to a study of shared clonotypes between healthy human individuals. Assay: immunoSEQ multiplex PCR; the TCRdb copy retains only in-frame clones and omits some. The sample shows approximately 500,000 clones, roughly 95% of them seen only once. Between the trimmed V and J ends, which lost 7 bases and 3 bases, there was a span of 11 bases. Germline CDR1 and CDR2: SNHLY and FYNNEI. The CDR3 covers 13 residues. General study points: A generally larger estimated richness was seen in naive subsets than in memory subsets.

V is TRBV2 and J is TRBJ2-3; D not certain. Sequenced input: naive CD4+ T cells sorted from blood. Subset meaning: CD45RA+ positively selected. The receptor comes from a woman in her twenties or thirties in good health. As DNA, the CDR3 is TGTGCCAGCACCCGGCAAGAGACAGATACGCAGTATTTT. Its translation is CASTRQETDTQYF.